These T cell receptor beta chains were read from a single sample in a study of T cell repertoires and HLA-DP antigens. Their antigens are not known. Profiled with immunoSEQ multiplex PCR; TCRdb holds only in-frame clones, not every one. This repertoire shows over 100,000 clones, 80% to 95% found once; its top ten account for 0.27%. The specimen was CD4+ T cells from PBMCs. Receptor source: a woman aged 18 to 35 in good health and CMV-seronegative. CDR3s include the opening cysteine and the closing phenylalanine or tryptophan. The D gene is left open where the match is weak. Size values are once, few and many counts, or a class for expanded clones, and some rows have none.

>TRBD2|NA|TRBJ2-7|TRBV6-6
CASRGGAYEQYF
>TRBD2|once|TRBJ2-1|TRBV6-5
CASRSGRTYNEQFF
>NA|NA|TRBJ2-7|TRBV5-1
CASSLRQPPYEQYF
>NA|NA|TRBJ2-5|TRBV18
CASSPGLPGQETQYF
>TRBD1|NA|TRBJ1-3|TRBV9
CASDRGRGGNTIYF
>NA|NA|TRBJ1-3|TRBV7-2
CASSPRFPSGNTIYF
>NA|once|TRBJ1-3|TRBV6-5
CASSSASGNTIYF
>NA|NA|TRBJ2-7|TRBV6-5
CASRDGGLVYEQYF
>NA|once|TRBJ2-1|TRBV11-1
CASSLRALNEQFF
>NA|NA|TRBJ1-1|TRBV7-9
CASSLALGRRNTEAFF
>NA|NA|TRBJ2-1|TRBV11-2
CASSSPLLQFF
>TRBD2|once|TRBJ2-5|TRBV19
CASSMWGGRGETQYF
>NA|NA|TRBJ1-1|TRBV28
CASTIPDRLNTEAFF
>NA|once|TRBJ1-2|TRBV4-1
CASSQPLFVRDPGYTF
>TRBD2|NA|TRBJ2-4|TRBV11-2
CASSPRGLADSKNIQYF
>NA|NA|TRBJ1-5|TRBV6-1
CASSEPRASGDGQPQHF
>NA|NA|TRBJ2-1|TRBV10-3
CAISLHIDSYNEQFF
>NA|NA|TRBJ2-5|TRBV10-3
CAISEHGPLSQETQYF
>TRBD1|NA|TRBJ2-5|TRBV5-1
CASSSGQGDQETQYF
>NA|NA|TRBJ2-1|TRBV21-1
CASSHPVKINEQFF
>NA|NA|TRBJ2-3|TRBV9
CASSGQASGTDTQYF
>NA|NA|TRBJ1-2|TRBV10-3
CAISARRGMANYGYTF